The 6 T cell receptor beta chains in this list originate from one sample, sequenced in a study of cytomegalovirus exposure and HLA in healthy donors. 60 Vbeta and 13 Jbeta primers were used in PCR. Sequencing was performed with immunoSEQ multiplex PCR; in TCRdb, only in-frame clones are kept and a portion is missing. The sample lists nearly 110,000 clones, over 70% occurring once. The material sequenced was PBMCs. The receptor set was obtained from a boy younger than 18 in good health and CMV-seronegative.

This clone was seen a handful of times. This may be a read error, as it is one base from a much larger clone. As the CDR3 is not closed by the conserved phenylalanine or tryptophan, this likely results from a read error. CDR3 in DNA: TGTGCCAGCAGTGGACAGGGGACCAGCAATCAGCCCCAGCATGTT. As protein: CASSGQGTSNQPQHV. The rearrangement uses TRBV2 and TRBJ1-5, with 8 bases fitting TRBD1. The ends lost 4 bases at V and 1 base at J; junction bases unmatched: 3. Germline V gene data show CDR1 as SNHLY and CDR2 as FYNNEI. This CDR3 is built from 15 residues.

The chain is built from TRBV7-2 and TRBJ2-3; possible D gene TRBD2, 5 bases. The CDR3 has 15 amino acids. Germline V gene sequence: CDR1 SGHTA, CDR2 FQGNSA. Deletions cut 1 base from V and 0 bases from J, with 8 bases between. CDR3 DNA: TGTGCCAGCAGCTTAGGGGAGTCTAGCACAGATACGCAGTATTTT. It translates to CASSLGESSTDTQYF.

The chain recombines TRBV19 with TRBJ2-7; TRBD1 matches 10 bases. V was clipped by 8 bases and J by 5 bases; unmatched bases: 6. Germline V lookup: CDR1 LNHDA, CDR2 SQIVND (reference sequence). The CDR3 loop spans 13 amino acids. CDR3 sequence (DNA): TGTGCCAGTGGCCGGGACAGGGGAGACGAGCAGTACTTC. It codes for CASGRDRGDEQYF.

This rearrangement joins TRBV5-1 to TRBJ2-7; possibly TRBD1 for D (5 bases). Germline CDR1 and CDR2: SGHRS and YFSETQ. V lost 0 bases to trimming and J lost 3 bases, with 19 bases between them. The CDR3 extends over 17 amino acids. DNA for the CDR3: TGCGCCAGCAGCTTGGTAGTGTCTGGGGCGGAGAACTACGAGCAGTACTTC. It translates to CASSLVVSGAENYEQYF. The full variable domain, rest sourced from reference TRBV5-1 and TRBJ2-7, is KAGVTQTPRYLIKTRGQQVTLSCSPISGHRSVSWYQQTPGQGLQFLFEYFSETQRNKGNFPGRFSGRQFSNSRSEMNVSTLELGDSALYLCASSLVVSGAENYEQYFGPGTRLTVT.

This chain uses TRBV15 with TRBJ1-2; TRBD1 agrees at 7 bases. V gave up 5 bases and J gave up 4 bases; unmatched junction bases: 1. The CDR3 totals 12 residues. The germline gives CDR1 LNHNV, CDR2 YYDKDF (reference sequence). The DNA for the CDR3 is TGTGCCACCAGCCACAGGGGCTATGGCTACACCTTC. It codes for CATSHRGYGYTF.

V and J are TRBV5-5 and TRBJ2-7; 11 bases line up with TRBD2. The germline V gene encodes CDR1 SGHKS and CDR2 YYEKEE (reference sequence). J gave up 6 bases and V 4 bases, and 12 bases lay outside the gene matches. This CDR3 comprises 16 residues. CDR3 nucleotides: TGTGCCAGCAGCCCACGATTACTAGCGGGGGACCTCGAGCAGTACTTC. The encoded protein is CASSPRLLAGDLEQYF.